The 18 T cell receptor beta chains below come from one sample, sequenced in a study of cytomegalovirus exposure and HLA in healthy donors. 13 Jbeta primers and 60 Vbeta primers were used for the PCR. Generated by immunoSEQ multiplex PCR, the TCRdb table keeps only in-frame clones and is missing some. The sample lists some 150,000 clones; 72% were seen once. Sequencing used PBMCs. The receptors were gathered from a man in his fifties or sixties in good health and CMV-seropositive.

The V and J genes are TRBV4-1 and TRBJ2-7; 7 bases agree with TRBD1. The trim removed 1 base at V and 2 bases at J, leaving 5 bases unmatched. In germline, CDR1 is MGHRA, CDR2 YSYEKL. CDR3 size: 15 residues. The CDR3 loop reads CASSQGGTAPYEQYF. The CDR3 DNA reads as TGCGCCAGCAGCCAAGGGGGGACAGCCCCCTACGAGCAGTACTTC.

This chain uses TRBV28 with TRBJ2-3; 9 bases are shared with TRBD1. This CDR3 contains 15 residues. The ends lost 5 bases at V and 5 bases at J; junction bases unmatched: 8. Germline V lookup: CDR1 MDHEN, CDR2 SYDVKM. CDR3 in amino acids: CASSTYRGQGDTQYF. The CDR3 DNA reads as TGTGCCAGCAGTACGTACAGGGGGCAGGGAGATACGCAGTATTTT.

Regarding this clone: This sample includes further DNA sequences coding for the same CDR3. CDR3 in DNA: TGTGCCAGCTCACCACTAGCGGGGGACACCGGGGAGCTGTTTTTT. Protein: CASSPLAGDTGELFF. This rearrangement joins TRBV18 to TRBJ2-2; 9 bases match TRBD2. V dropped 1 base and J dropped 3; count of bases not matched to a gene: 0. Germline V gene data show CDR1 as KGHSH and CDR2 as LQKENI. The CDR3 spans 15 residues.

The chain carries TRBV19 and TRBJ1-1; 9 bases agree with TRBD1. The CDR3 is 14 amino acids. V shed 8 bases and J 4 bases; nucleotides not matched to a gene: 8. CDR1 and CDR2 (germline): LNHDA, SQIVND (reference sequence). Written as DNA, the CDR3 is TGTGCCAGTGCCCGGGACAGGGCAAGCACTGAAGCTTTCTTT. This gives the protein CASARDRASTEAFF.

The chain recombines TRBV29-1 with TRBJ1-4, with unresolved D. The germline V and J ends were trimmed by 5 bases and 8 bases, with 18 bases remaining between them. Germline V CDR1 and CDR2: SQVTM, ANQGSEA. The CDR3 spans 14 residues. As DNA, the CDR3 is TGCAGCGTTAGTGGAAGGACTAGGGAAGAAAAACTGTTTTTT. This translates into CSVSGRTREEKLFF.

The chain is built from TRBV6-6 and TRBJ2-7; tentative D call: TRBD1 (5 bases). The CDR3 has 14 amino acids. V gave up 5 bases and J gave up 3 bases, with 14 bases separating them. The germline V gene encodes CDR1 MNHNY and CDR2 SVGAGI (reference sequence). The CDR3 protein is CASSLQGTIYEQYF. In nucleotides, the CDR3 is TGTGCCAGCAGTCTGCAGGGTACGATCTACGAGCAGTACTTC.

Only a few counts were recorded for this clone. This rearrangement joins TRBV18 to TRBJ1-2; tentative D call: TRBD1 (5 bases). The V gene's germline CDR1 is KGHSH and CDR2 LQKENI. The CDR3 extends over 13 amino acids. V lost 3 bases and J lost 8, with 13 bases in between. Here the CDR3 reads CASSPSGEFGYTF. CDR3 coding DNA: TGTGCCAGCTCACCTTCGGGGGAGTTCGGCTACACCTTC. The full variable domain, in which reference TRBV18 and TRBJ1-2 provide the parts outside the CDR3, is NAGVMQNPRHLVRRRGQEARLRCSPMKGHSHVYWYRQLPEEGLKFMVYLQKENIIDESGMPKERFSAEFPKEGPSILRIQQVVRGDSAAYFCASSPSGEFGYTFGSGTRLTVV.

In its sample, this clone was seen a few times. This chain uses TRBV15 with TRBJ2-3; 10 nucleotides line up with TRBD1. Germline CDR1 and CDR2: LNHNV and YYDKDF (reference sequence). The CDR3 sequence is 16 residues long. V lost 3 bases and J lost 6; bases outside the gene matches: 9. CDR3 sequence: CATSRGDRGLRDTQYF. CDR3 sequence (DNA): TGTGCCACCAGCAGGGGTGACAGGGGGCTACGGGATACGCAGTATTTT.

The chain links TRBV19 to TRBJ1-2; TRBD1 is a possible D gene (6 bases). The length of the CDR3 is 14 residues. Germline V gene data show CDR1 as LNHDA and CDR2 as SQIVND (reference sequence). CDR3 sequence (DNA): TGTGTCAGCACCTTTGACAGGAACGGAGGAGGCTACACCTTC. Translating it yields CVSTFDRNGGGYTF.

This clone was counted only a few times. The chain combines TRBV27 with TRBJ1-2, with a weak D call TRBD1 (6 bases). The CDR3 is made up of 15 amino acids. Germline assignment: CDR1 MNHEY and CDR2 SMNVEV (reference sequence). Between the trimmed V and J ends, which lost 6 bases and 3 bases, there was a span of 17 bases. CDR3 in DNA: TGTGCCAGCAGCCGTCAGGGGACGGACGACTATGGCTACACCTTC. It is translated as CASSRQGTDDYGYTF.

The chain links TRBV7-6 to TRBJ2-2; maybe TRBD2 (5 bases). This CDR3 spans 16 amino acids. Germline V gives CDR1 SGHVS, CDR2 FNYEAQ. V was cut by 5 bases and J by 0 bases, with 13 bases left in between. CDR3 sequence: CASSPRNSANTGELFF. The CDR3 DNA reads as TGTGCCAGCAGCCCCCGGAATAGCGCGAACACCGGGGAGCTGTTTTTT.

The chain joins TRBV29-1 to TRBJ2-7; 7 bases align to TRBD1. From germline, CDR1 is SQVTM and CDR2 ANQGSEA. This CDR3 comprises 14 residues. The junction had 7 bases not matched to a gene; V was cut back by 2 bases and J by 3 bases. CDR3 in amino acids: CSVESPGGNYEQYF. In DNA form, the CDR3 reads TGCAGCGTTGAATCCCCAGGGGGTAACTACGAGCAGTACTTC.

This clone has a handful of counts. One base away lies a much larger clone, so this may be a sequencing read error. The identical CDR3 is also encoded by other nucleotide sequences in the sample. The rearrangement joins TRBV7-8 to TRBJ2-5; 8 nucleotides agree with TRBD2. The CDR3 is made up of 22 amino acids. Germline CDR1 and CDR2: SGHVS and FQNEAQ. V gave up 7 bases and J gave up 1 base; unmatched junction bases: 29. CDR3 sequence: CASTQVPCGGSGTSSLQETQYF. The CDR3 coding sequence is TGTGCCAGCACCCAGGTCCCTTGCGGGGGGTCCGGGACTAGTTCGCTCCAAGAGACCCAGTACTTC.

This chain uses TRBV18 with TRBJ1-2; the D gene is possibly TRBD1 (6 bases). Trimming stripped 4 bases from V and 10 bases from J, with 22 bases between. The CDR3 runs to 15 residues. Looked up from germline, CDR1 is KGHSH and CDR2 is LQKENI. The CDR3 spells CASSLKTGISSDYTF. The CDR3 bases are TGTGCCAGCTCACTTAAAACAGGGATATCGAGTGACTACACCTTC. The full variable domain, completed using reference TRBV18 and TRBJ1-2, is NAGVMQNPRHLVRRRGQEARLRCSPMKGHSHVYWYRQLPEEGLKFMVYLQKENIIDESGMPKERFSAEFPKEGPSILRIQQVVRGDSAAYFCASSLKTGISSDYTFGSGTRLTVV.

This clone was observed a single time. The chain joins TRBV4-2 to TRBJ2-2; 8 bases agree with TRBD2. CDR1 is LGHNA, CDR2 YNFKEQ, per germline. Trimming took 0 bases from V and 6 from J; bases not matched to a gene: 9. The CDR3 extends over 17 amino acids. This chain's CDR3 is CASSQDPTGGAPGELFF. CDR3 DNA: TGTGCCAGCAGCCAAGATCCGACCGGGGGGGCCCCCGGGGAGCTGTTTTTT.

The chain combines TRBV6-1 with TRBJ1-3; the D gene is possibly TRBD1 (5 bases). This CDR3 is 15 amino acids long. Per the germline V gene, CDR1 is MNHNS and CDR2 is SASEGT. The V and J ends lost 6 bases and 4 bases respectively, with 16 bases between them. DNA of the CDR3: TGTGCCAGCAGCTTTCGGGACTTTGAAGGAAACACCATATATTTT. It is translated as CASSFRDFEGNTIYF.

The rearrangement uses TRBV29-1 and TRBJ2-5, with D perhaps matching TRBD2 (5 bases). Trimming took off 3 bases at V and 1 base at J, with 12 bases between the two ends. CDR1 is SQVTM and CDR2 is ANQGSEA in the germline V gene. This CDR3 region has 14 residues. The CDR3 sequence is CSVEGGQAQETQYF. DNA for the CDR3: TGCAGCGTTGAGGGCGGGCAGGCCCAAGAGACCCAGTACTTC.

This clone was recorded a few times. The chain has TRBV4-1 and TRBJ1-1; D possibly corresponds to TRBD1 (6 bases). CDR1 is MGHRA, CDR2 YSYEKL, per germline. Trimming cost V 3 bases and J 5 bases, with 13 bases left between them. The CDR3 has 14 residues. In nucleotides, the CDR3 is TGCGCCAGCAGCCATTACAGGGAGAATACTGAAGCTTTCTTT. Its protein product is CASSHYRENTEAFF.